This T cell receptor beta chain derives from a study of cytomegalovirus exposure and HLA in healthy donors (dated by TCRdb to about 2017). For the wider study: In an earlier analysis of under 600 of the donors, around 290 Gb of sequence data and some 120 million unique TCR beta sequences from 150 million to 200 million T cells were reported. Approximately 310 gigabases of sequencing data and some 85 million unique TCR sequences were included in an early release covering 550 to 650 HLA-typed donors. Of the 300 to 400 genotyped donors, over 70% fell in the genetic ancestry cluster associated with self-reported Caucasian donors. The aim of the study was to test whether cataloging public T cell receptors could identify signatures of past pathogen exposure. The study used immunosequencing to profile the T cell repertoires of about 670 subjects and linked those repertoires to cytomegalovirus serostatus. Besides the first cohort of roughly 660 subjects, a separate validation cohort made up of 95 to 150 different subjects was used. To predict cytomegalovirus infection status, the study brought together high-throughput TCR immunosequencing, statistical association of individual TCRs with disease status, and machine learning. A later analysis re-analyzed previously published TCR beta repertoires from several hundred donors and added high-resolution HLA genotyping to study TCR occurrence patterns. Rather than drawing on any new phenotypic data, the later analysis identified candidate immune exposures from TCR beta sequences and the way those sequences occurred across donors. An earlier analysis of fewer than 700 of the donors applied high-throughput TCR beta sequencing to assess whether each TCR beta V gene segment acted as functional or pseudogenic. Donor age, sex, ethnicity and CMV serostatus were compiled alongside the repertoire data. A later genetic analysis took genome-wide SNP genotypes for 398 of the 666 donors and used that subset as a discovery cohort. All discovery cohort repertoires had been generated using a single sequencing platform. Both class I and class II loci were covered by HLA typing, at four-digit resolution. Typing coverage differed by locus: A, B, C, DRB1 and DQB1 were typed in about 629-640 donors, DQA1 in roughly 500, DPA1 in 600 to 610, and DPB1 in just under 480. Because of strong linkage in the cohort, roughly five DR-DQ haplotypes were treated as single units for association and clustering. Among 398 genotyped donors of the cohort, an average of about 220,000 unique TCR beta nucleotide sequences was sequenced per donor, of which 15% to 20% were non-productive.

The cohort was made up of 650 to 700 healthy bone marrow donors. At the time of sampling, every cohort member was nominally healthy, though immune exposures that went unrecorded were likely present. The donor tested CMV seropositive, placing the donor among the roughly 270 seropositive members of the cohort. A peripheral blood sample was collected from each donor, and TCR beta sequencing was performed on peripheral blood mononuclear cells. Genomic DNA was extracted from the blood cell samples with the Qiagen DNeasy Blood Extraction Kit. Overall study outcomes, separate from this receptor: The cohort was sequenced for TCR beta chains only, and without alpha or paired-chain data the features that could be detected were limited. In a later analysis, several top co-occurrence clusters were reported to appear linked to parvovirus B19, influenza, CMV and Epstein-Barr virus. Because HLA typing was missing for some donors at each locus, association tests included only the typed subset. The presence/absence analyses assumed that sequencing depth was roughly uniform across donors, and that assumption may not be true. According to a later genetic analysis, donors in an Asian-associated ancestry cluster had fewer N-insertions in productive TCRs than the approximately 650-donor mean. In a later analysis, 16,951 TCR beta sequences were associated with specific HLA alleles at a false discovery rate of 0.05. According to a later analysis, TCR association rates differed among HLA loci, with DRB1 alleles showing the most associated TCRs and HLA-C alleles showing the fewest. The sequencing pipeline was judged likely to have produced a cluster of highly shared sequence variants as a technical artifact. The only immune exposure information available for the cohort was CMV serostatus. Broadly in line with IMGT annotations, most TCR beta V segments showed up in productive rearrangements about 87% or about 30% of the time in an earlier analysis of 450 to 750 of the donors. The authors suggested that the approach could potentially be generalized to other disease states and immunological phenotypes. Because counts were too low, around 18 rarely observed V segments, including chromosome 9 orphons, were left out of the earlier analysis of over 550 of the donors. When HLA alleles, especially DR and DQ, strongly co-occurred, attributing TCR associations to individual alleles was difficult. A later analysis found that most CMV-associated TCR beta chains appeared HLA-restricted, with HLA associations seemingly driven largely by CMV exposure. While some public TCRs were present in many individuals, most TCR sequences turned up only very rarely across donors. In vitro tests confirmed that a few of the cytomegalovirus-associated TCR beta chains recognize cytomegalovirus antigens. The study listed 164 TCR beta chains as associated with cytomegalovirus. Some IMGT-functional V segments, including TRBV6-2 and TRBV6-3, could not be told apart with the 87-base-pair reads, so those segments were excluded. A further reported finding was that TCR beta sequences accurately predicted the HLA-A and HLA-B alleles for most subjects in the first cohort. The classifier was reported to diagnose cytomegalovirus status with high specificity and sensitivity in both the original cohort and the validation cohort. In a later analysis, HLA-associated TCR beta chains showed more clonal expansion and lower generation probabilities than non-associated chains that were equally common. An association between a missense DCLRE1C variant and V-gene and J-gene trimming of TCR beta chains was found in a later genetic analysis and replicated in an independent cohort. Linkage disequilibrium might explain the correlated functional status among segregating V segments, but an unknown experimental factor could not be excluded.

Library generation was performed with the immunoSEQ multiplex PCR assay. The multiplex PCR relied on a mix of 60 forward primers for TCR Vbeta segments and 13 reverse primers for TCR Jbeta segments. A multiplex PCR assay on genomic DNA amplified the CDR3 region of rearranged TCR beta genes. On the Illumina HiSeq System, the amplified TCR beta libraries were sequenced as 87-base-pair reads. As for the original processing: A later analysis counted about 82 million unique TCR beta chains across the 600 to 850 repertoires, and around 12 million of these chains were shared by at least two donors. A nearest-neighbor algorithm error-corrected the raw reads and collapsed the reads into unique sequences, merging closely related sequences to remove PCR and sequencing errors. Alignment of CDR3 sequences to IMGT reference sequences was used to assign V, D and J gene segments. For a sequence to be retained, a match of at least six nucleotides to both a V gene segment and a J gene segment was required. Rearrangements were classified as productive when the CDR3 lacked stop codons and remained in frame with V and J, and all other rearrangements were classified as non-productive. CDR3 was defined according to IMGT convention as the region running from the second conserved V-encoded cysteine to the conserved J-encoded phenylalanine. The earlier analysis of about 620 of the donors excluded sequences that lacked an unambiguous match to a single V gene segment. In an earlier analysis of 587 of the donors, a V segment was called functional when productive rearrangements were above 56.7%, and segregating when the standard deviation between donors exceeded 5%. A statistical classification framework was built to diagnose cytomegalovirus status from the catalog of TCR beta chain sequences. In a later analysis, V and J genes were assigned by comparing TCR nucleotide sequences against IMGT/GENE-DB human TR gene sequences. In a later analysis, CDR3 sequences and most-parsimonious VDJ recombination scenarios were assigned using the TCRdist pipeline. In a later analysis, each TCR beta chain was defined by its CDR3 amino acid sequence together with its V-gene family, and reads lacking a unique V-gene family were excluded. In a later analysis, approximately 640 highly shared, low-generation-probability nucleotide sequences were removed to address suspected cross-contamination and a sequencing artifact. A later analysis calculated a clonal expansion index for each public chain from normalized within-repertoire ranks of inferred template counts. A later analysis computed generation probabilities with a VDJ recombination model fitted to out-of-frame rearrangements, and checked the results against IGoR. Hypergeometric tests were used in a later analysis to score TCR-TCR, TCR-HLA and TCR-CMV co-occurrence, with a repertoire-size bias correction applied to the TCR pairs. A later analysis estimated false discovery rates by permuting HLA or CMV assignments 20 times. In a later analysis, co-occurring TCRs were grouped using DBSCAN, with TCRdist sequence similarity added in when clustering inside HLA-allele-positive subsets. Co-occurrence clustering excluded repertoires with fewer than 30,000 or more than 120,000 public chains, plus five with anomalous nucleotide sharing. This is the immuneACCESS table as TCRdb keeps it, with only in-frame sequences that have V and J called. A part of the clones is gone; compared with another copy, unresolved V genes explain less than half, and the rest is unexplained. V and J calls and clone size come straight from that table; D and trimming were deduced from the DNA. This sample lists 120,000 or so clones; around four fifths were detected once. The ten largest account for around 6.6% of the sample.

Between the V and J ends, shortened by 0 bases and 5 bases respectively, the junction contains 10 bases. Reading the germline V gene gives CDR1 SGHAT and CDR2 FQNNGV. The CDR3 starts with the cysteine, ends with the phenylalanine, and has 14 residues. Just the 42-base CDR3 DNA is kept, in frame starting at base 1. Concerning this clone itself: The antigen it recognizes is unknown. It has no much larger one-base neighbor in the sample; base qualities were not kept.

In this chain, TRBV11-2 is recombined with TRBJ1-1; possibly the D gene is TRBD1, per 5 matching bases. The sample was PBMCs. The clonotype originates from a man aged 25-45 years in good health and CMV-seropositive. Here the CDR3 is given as CASSLEQGGTEAFF. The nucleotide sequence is TGTGCCAGCAGCTTAGAGCAGGGAGGGACTGAAGCTTTCTTT. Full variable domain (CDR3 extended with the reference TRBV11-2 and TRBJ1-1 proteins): EAGVAQSPRYKIIEKRQSVAFWCNPISGHATLYWYQQILGQGPKLLIQFQNNGVVDDSQLPKDRFSAERLKGVDSTLKIQPAKLEDSAVYLCASSLEQGGTEAFFGQGTRLTVV.